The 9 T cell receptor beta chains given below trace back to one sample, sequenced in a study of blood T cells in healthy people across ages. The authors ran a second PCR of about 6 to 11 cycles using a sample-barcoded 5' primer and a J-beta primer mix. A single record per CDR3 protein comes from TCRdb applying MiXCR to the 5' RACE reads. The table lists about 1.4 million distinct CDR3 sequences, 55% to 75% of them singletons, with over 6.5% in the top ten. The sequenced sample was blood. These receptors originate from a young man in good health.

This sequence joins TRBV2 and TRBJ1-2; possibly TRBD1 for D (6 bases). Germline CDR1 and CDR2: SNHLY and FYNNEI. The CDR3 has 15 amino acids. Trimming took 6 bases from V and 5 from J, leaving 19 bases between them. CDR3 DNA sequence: TGTGCCAGCAGCGAAACCCATCCTGGACAGTATGGCTACACCTTC. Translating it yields CASSETHPGQYGYTF.

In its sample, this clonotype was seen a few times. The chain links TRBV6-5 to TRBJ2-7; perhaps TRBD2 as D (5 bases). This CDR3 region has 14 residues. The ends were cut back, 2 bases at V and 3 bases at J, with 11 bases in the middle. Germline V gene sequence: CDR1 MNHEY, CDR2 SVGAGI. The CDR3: CASSYGIGDYEQYF. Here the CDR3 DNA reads TGTGCCAGCAGTTACGGAATCGGGGACTACGAGCAGTACTTC.

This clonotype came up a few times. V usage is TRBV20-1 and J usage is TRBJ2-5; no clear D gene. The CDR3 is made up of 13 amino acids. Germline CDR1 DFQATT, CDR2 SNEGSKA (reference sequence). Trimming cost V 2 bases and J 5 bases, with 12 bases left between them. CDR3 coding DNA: TGCAGTGCTAGACCACCAAACCGGGAGACCCAGTACTTC. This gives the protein CSARPPNRETQYF.

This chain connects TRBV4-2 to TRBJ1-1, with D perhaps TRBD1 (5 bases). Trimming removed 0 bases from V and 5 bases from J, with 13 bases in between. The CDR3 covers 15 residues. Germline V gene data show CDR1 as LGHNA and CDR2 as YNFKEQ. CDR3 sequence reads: CASSQERGEGTEAFF. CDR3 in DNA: TGTGCCAGCAGCCAAGAGCGGGGGGAGGGGACTGAAGCTTTCTTT.

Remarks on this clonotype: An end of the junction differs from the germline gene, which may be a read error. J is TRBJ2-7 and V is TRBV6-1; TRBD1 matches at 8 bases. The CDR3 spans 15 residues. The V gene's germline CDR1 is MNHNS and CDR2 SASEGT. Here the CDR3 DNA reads TGTGACAGCAGGGATTCGGGACAGGACATCTACGAGCAGTACTTC. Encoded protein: CDSRDSGQDIYEQYF.

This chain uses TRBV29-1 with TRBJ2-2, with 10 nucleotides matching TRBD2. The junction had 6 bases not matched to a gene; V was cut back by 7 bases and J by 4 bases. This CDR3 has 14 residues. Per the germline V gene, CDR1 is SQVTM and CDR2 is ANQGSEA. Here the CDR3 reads CSASGSVSTGELFF. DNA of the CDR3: TGCAGCGCTAGCGGGAGTGTTAGCACCGGGGAGCTGTTTTTT.

The CDR3 reads CASGPRFSETQYF. As DNA, the CDR3 is TGTGCCAGCGGCCCCCGCTTCTCCGAGACCCAGTACTTC. The V and J genes are TRBV11-3 and TRBJ2-5; D remains unclear. Germline V gene data show CDR1 as SGHNT and CDR2 as YENEEA. Trimming took off 8 bases at V and 5 bases at J, with 15 bases between the two ends. The CDR3 is 13 amino acids.

The CDR3 region has the DNA TGTGCCAGCAGCTTAGATGCGGGAAACACCGGGGAGCTGTTTTTT. It yields the protein CASSLDAGNTGELFF. V and J are TRBV7-9 and TRBJ2-2; the D gene is possibly TRBD2 (6 bases). Germline V CDR1 and CDR2: SEHNR, FQNEAQ (reference sequence). The CDR3 extends over 15 amino acids. V lost 1 base, J lost 2 bases, and 8 bases lay in between. The variable domain in full, completed from reference TRBV7-9 and TRBJ2-2, reads DTGVSQNPRHKITKRGQNVTFRCDPISEHNRLYWYRQTLGQGPEFLTYFQNEAQLEKSRLLSDRFSAERPKGSFSTLEIQRTEQGDSAMYLCASSLDAGNTGELFFGEGSRLTVL.

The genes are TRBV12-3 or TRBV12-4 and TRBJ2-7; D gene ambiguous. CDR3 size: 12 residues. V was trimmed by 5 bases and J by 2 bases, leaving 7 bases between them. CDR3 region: CASSPATYEQYF. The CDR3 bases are TGTGCCAGCAGTCCCGCGACCTACGAGCAGTACTTC.